Listed below are T cell receptor beta chains from one sample, sequenced in a study of blood T cell repertoires in COVID-19. TCRdb keeps only in-frame clones here, not all; method: immunoSEQ multiplex PCR. The sample records roughly 200,000 clones, about nine tenths being singletons. Sequencing was carried out using PBMCs or T cells enriched from blood (not recorded which). These receptors all come from a man aged 25-40 years in a cohort exposed to, infected with or recovered from COVID-19 (not recorded which). Each CDR3 is given with its conserved first and last residue. Each record gives: J gene, D gene, V gene, clone size, CDR3 protein, CDR3 DNA. A D gene is named only where the DNA matches it firmly. The size entry is marked missing in some rows and otherwise reads once, few, many or a size class.

TRBJ1-1 | TRBD1 | TRBV19 | - | CASMGDRDRSNTEAFF | TGTGCCAGTATGGGGGACCGGGACAGGTCGAACACTGAAGCTTTCTTT
TRBJ2-6 | TRBD2 | TRBV18 | - | CASSPKRSGSSGANVLTF | TGTGCCAGCTCACCAAAACGTAGCGGGAGCTCTGGGGCCAACGTCCTGACTTTC
TRBJ2-2 | - | TRBV24-1 | - | CATSDSGLIPTGELFF | TGTGCCACCAGTGATTCAGGACTCATACCCACCGGGGAGCTGTTTTTT
TRBJ2-7 | - | TRBV28 | - | CASSFGRGVGVVDEQYF | TGTGCCAGCAGTTTTGGGCGGGGTGTAGGGGTGGTAGACGAGCAGTACTTC
TRBJ2-1 | TRBD2 | TRBV9 | once | CASSPSGTRSGNEQFF | TGTGCCAGCAGCCCTAGTGGGACTAGGTCGGGCAATGAGCAGTTCTTC
TRBJ2-1 | TRBD1 | TRBV6-4 | few | CASSLPRDRGSNEQFF | TGTGCCAGCAGCCTCCCTAGGGACAGGGGGTCCAATGAGCAGTTCTTC
TRBJ2-7 | TRBD2 | TRBV18 | few | CASSPRGSSYEQYF | TGTGCCAGCTCACCACGCGGGAGCTCCTACGAGCAGTACTTC
TRBJ1-4 | - | TRBV6-6 | once | CASSYSVVGLKLFF | TGTGCCAGCAGTTATAGTGTCGTGGGGCTTAAACTGTTTTTT
TRBJ1-4 | - | TRBV4-3 | - | CASSQVGAGPEQPSEKLFF | TGCGCCAGCAGCCAAGTTGGAGCCGGCCCAGAACAACCTTCAGAAAAACTGTTTTTT
TRBJ2-2 | TRBD2 | TRBV11-3 | - | CASSLNRLAGITGELFF | TGTGCCAGCAGCTTAAACAGGCTAGCGGGAATCACCGGGGAGCTGTTTTTT
TRBJ2-7 | TRBD1 | TRBV28 | - | CASSFSSLGTGYYEQYF | TGTGCCAGCAGTTTCTCGTCTCTCGGGACAGGGTACTACGAGCAGTACTTC
TRBJ1-2 | - | TRBV4-1 | - | CASRDFGNYGYTF | TGCGCCAGCCGGGATTTCGGAAACTATGGCTACACCTTC
TRBJ2-1 | - | TRBV27 | - | CASSLGGVSYNEQFF | TGTGCCAGCAGTTTGGGCGGGGTCTCCTACAATGAGCAGTTCTTC
TRBJ2-7 | TRBD2 | TRBV27 | - | CARKTSGRHYEQYF | TGTGCCAGGAAGACTAGCGGGAGACACTACGAGCAGTACTTC
TRBJ2-3 | - | TRBV27 | - | CAPRGRLATDTQYF | TGTGCCCCCCGGGGGAGGCTAGCGACCGATACGCAGTATTTT
TRBJ1-5 | - | TRBV2 | - | CASSFGQIINQPQHF | TGTGCCAGCAGTTTCGGACAGATAATCAATCAGCCCCAGCATTTT
TRBJ1-4 | - | TRBV28 | - | CASRGGGATNEKLFF | TGTGCCAGCAGGGGGGGAGGGGCAACTAATGAAAAACTGTTTTTT
TRBJ1-5 | - | TRBV28 | - | CASSPLRTDSNQPQHF | TGTGCCAGCAGTCCCTTGAGGACAGATAGCAATCAGCCCCAGCATTTT
TRBJ2-2 | TRBD2 | TRBV20-1 | - | CSASPRTRTTGELFF | TGCAGTGCTAGTCCCCGGACTAGAACCACCGGGGAGCTGTTTTTT
TRBJ2-5 | - | TRBV15 | - | CATSRGEGHETQYF | TGTGCCACCAGCAGAGGGGAAGGACACGAGACCCAGTACTTC